Listed here are 15 T cell receptor beta chains from one sample, sequenced in a study of cytomegalovirus exposure and HLA in healthy donors listed by TCRdb under 2017. Library method: the immunoSEQ multiplex PCR assay. The multiplex PCR relied on a mix of 60 forward primers for TCR Vbeta segments and 13 reverse primers for TCR Jbeta segments. TCRdb obtained this table from immuneACCESS and retained in-frame rearrangements with V and J assigned. These tables miss some clones; where compared with another copy, unresolved V genes account for less than half of the shortfall, and the remainder is unexplained. This sample's clone table shows about 41,000 clones. The biggest ten clones account for 6.2% of the sample. Sequenced material: PBMCs. The receptors originated from a man aged 25-45 years in good health and CMV-seronegative.

The chain carries TRBV7-9 and TRBJ1-4; D is ambiguous. The ends were cut back, 3 bases at V and 0 bases at J, with 5 bases in the middle. Germline V lookup: CDR1 SEHNR, CDR2 FQNEAQ (reference sequence). The CDR3 has 14 residues. The CDR3 DNA reads as TGTGCCAGCAGCTTCACAGCAACTAATGAAAAACTGTTTTTT. It is translated as CASSFTATNEKLFF.

The chain combines TRBV27 with TRBJ2-1; no clear D gene. Germline assignment: CDR1 MNHEY and CDR2 SMNVEV (reference sequence). With 3 bases removed from V and 5 bases from J, the gap between germline ends came to 5 bases. The CDR3 spans 12 residues. CDR3 sequence reads: CASSFPDNEQFF. The CDR3 bases are TGTGCCAGCAGTTTCCCCGACAATGAGCAGTTCTTC.

This chain joins TRBV6-4 and TRBJ2-3; 8 bases match TRBD2. Germline CDR1 reads MRHNA; CDR2 reads SNTAGT. CDR3 length equals 15 residues. V dropped 2 bases and J dropped 6; count of bases not matched to a gene: 7. In DNA, the CDR3 is TGTGCCAGCAGTGACGACGGGGGGGGCCTGGATACGCAGTATTTT. Residues: CASSDDGGGLDTQYF.

The rearrangement links TRBV28 to TRBJ1-1; 8 positions match TRBD1. The CDR3 extends over 14 amino acids. V lost 4 bases to trimming and J lost 8 bases; unmatched junction nucleotides: 9. Germline assignment: CDR1 MDHEN and CDR2 SYDVKM. CDR3 DNA: TGTGCCAGCAGTTGGACAGGGTCGGATGCCGAAGCTTTCTTT. Its protein is CASSWTGSDAEAFF.

The chain's CDR3 is CASIRDSFNYGYTF. As DNA, the CDR3 is TGTGCCAGCATACGGGACAGCTTCAACTATGGCTACACCTTC. The chain couples TRBV28 to TRBJ1-2, with 7 nucleotides matching TRBD1. CDR3 length equals 14 residues. CDR1 and CDR2 (germline): MDHEN, SYDVKM. J was trimmed by 2 bases and V by 7 bases; bases with no gene match: 7.

The rearrangement uses TRBV6-4 and TRBJ1-6; 7 bases are a match to TRBD1. V lost 6 bases, J lost 7 bases, and 9 bases stayed unmatched. This CDR3 comprises 15 residues. The germline V gene has CDR1 MRHNA and CDR2 SNTAGT. CDR3 DNA: TGTGCCAGCAGCGGGGACAGAGCCGGGAATTCACCCCTCCACTTT. Translated: CASSGDRAGNSPLHF.

V is TRBV6-1 and J is TRBJ1-5; TRBD1 might be the D (5 bases). The germline V gene encodes CDR1 MNHNS and CDR2 SASEGT. CDR3 size: 18 residues. V was trimmed by 0 bases and J by 3 bases, leaving 18 bases between them. For the CDR3, the DNA is TGTGCCAGCAGTGAAGCGCAGTTCGGAGGGACTCTCAATCAGCCCCAGCATTTT. It codes for CASSEAQFGGTLNQPQHF.

The V call is TRBV12-5, the J call TRBJ2-7, with 7 bases identical to TRBD2. V gave up 3 bases and J gave up 2 bases; unmatched junction bases: 4. Per germline, CDR1 LGHNT and CDR2 FRNRAP. This CDR3 comprises 14 residues. As DNA, the CDR3 is TGTGCTAGTGGTTTTTGGGGGGGTACCTACGAGCAGTACTTC. Translating gives CASGFWGGTYEQYF.

The chain recombines TRBV28 with TRBJ1-5; D possibly corresponds to TRBD1 (6 bases). CDR1 MDHEN and CDR2 SYDVKM come from the germline V gene. This CDR3 is built from 15 residues. Deletions cut 4 bases from V and 5 bases from J, with 15 bases between. This CDR3 reads CASSSLTQGHQPQHF. The CDR3 DNA is TGTGCCAGCAGTTCTCTTACACAGGGCCATCAGCCCCAGCATTTT.

The gene calls are TRBV6-5 and TRBJ2-7; tentatively, D is TRBD1 (6 bases). Per the germline V gene, CDR1 is MNHEY and CDR2 is SVGAGI. The CDR3 consists of 14 residues. V was clipped by 5 bases and J by 3 bases, with 14 bases between them. The CDR3 spells CASSTTGQSYEQYF. In DNA, the CDR3 is TGTGCCAGCAGTACCACCGGACAGAGCTACGAGCAGTACTTC.

The chain links TRBV27 to TRBJ2-7; 11 bases align to TRBD2. The length of the CDR3 is 17 residues. Germline V gene data show CDR1 as MNHEY and CDR2 as SMNVEV (reference sequence). J lost 1 base, V lost 2 bases, and 7 bases had no gene match. CDR3: CASSLTSGGTRSYEQYF. For the CDR3, the DNA is TGTGCCAGCAGTTTAACTAGCGGGGGAACCCGGTCCTACGAGCAGTACTTC.

This chain uses TRBV5-6 with TRBJ2-1, with 13 bases matching TRBD2. After removal of 4 bases from V and 4 bases from J, the junction contained 2 bases not matched to a gene. There are 15 residues in the CDR3. Germline CDR1 SGHDT, CDR2 YYEEEE. CDR3 sequence reads: CASSILAGGYNEQFF. The CDR3 DNA sequence: TGTGCCAGCAGCATACTAGCGGGGGGGTACAATGAGCAGTTCTTC.

This chain joins TRBV30 and TRBJ2-2, with 7 bases that match TRBD2. The CDR3 spans 15 residues. Germline CDR1 is GTSNPN and CDR2 is SVGIG (reference sequence). After removal of 8 bases from V and 1 base from J, the junction contained 10 bases not matched to a gene. The CDR3 nucleotides read TGTGCCCTTGGACGCGGACTAGGGAACACCGGGGAGCTGTTTTTT. As protein: CALGRGLGNTGELFF.

The chain employs TRBV5-1 and TRBJ2-1; D is possibly TRBD1 (5 bases). Germline CDR1 and CDR2: SGHRS and YFSETQ. Trimming removed 2 bases from V and 0 bases from J, with 15 bases in between. The CDR3 length is 17 residues. The CDR3 nucleotides are TGCGCCAGCAGCTTATCTCTAGGGGCGGCCTCCTACAATGAGCAGTTCTTC. It yields the protein CASSLSLGAASYNEQFF.

The V and J genes are TRBV19 and TRBJ2-2; TRBD1 might be the D (5 bases). This CDR3 is 14 amino acids long. The germline CDR1 and CDR2 sequences are LNHDA and SQIVND (reference sequence). V was shortened by 7 bases and J by 4 bases, with 13 bases between the two germline ends. CDR3 sequence: CASMNRGSTGELFF. CDR3 DNA sequence: TGTGCCAGTATGAATAGGGGAAGCACCGGGGAGCTGTTTTTT.